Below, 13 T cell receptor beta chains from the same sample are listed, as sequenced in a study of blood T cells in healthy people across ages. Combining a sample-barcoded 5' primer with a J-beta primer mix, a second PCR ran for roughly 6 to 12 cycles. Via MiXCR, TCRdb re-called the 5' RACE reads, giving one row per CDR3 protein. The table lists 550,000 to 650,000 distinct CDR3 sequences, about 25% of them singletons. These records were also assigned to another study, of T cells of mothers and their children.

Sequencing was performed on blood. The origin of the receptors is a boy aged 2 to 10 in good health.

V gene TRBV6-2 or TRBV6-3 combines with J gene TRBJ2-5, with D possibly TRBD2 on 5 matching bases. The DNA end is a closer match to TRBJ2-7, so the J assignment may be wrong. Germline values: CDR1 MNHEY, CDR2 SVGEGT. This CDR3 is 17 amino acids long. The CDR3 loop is CASSYTVRGRRSYEQYF. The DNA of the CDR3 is TGTGCCAGCAGTTACACGGTCCGTGGGAGAAGGTCCTACGAGCAGTACTTC.

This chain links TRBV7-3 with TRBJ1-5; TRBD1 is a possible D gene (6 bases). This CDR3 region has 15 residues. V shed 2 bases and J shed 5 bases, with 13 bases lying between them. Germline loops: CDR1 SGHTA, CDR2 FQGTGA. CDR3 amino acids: CASSLLKGGDQPQHF. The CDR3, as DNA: TGTGCCAGCAGCTTACTGAAAGGGGGGGATCAGCCCCAGCATTTT.

The CDR3: CASSLTGDYDTGELFF. CDR3 DNA: TGCGCCAGCAGCTTGACAGGGGATTACGACACCGGGGAGCTGTTTTTT. The chain links TRBV5-1 to TRBJ2-2; the match to TRBD1 covers 7 bases. Germline CDR1 is SGHRS and CDR2 is YFSETQ. The CDR3 contains 16 residues. Losses at the gene ends were 1 base for V and 3 bases for J; bases not matched to a gene: 6.

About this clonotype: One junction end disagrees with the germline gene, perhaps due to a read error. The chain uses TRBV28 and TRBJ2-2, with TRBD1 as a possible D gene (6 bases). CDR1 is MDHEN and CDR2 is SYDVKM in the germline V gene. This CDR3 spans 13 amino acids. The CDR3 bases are TGTGCCGGCAGATTAGGGGGAACCGGGGAGCTGTTTTTT. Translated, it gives CAGRLGGTGELFF.

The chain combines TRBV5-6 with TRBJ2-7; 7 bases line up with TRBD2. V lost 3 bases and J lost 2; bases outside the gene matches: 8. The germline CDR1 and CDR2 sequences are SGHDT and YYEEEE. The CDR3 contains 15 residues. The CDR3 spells CASSSLAELTYEQYF. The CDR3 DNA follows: TGTGCCAGCAGCTCCCTAGCGGAACTTACCTACGAGCAGTACTTC. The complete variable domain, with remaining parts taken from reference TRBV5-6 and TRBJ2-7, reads DAGVTQSPTHLIKTRGQQVTLRCSPKSGHDTVSWYQQALGQGPQFIFQYYEEEERQRGNFPDRFSGHQFPNYSSELNVNALLLGDSALYLCASSSLAELTYEQYFGPGTRLTVT.

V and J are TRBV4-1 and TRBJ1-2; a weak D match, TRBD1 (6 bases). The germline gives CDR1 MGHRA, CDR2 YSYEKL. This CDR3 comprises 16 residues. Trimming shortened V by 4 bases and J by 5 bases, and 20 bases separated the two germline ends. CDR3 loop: CASSPGTGALAYGYTF. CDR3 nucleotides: TGCGCCAGCAGCCCCGGGACGGGGGCCCTCGCATATGGCTACACCTTC.

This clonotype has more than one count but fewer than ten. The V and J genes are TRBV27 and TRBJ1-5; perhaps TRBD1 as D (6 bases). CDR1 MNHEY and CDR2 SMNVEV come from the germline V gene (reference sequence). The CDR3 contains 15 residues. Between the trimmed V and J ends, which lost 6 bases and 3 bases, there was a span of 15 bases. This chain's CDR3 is CASRLQGRTNQPQHF. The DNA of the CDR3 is TGTGCCAGCAGGCTACAGGGAAGGACCAATCAGCCCCAGCATTTT.

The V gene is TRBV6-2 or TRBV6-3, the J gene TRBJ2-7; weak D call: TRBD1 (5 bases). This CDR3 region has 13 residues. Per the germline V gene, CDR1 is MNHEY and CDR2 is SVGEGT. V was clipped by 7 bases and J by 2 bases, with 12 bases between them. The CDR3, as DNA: TGTGCCAGCATCGACAGACTTACCTACGAGCAGTACTTC. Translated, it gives CASIDRLTYEQYF.

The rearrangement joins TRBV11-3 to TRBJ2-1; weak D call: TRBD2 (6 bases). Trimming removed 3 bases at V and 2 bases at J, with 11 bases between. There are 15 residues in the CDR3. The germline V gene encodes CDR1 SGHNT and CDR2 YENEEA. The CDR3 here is CASSLRRDPYNEQFF. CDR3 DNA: TGTGCCAGCAGCTTGCGGCGGGACCCCTACAATGAGCAGTTCTTC.

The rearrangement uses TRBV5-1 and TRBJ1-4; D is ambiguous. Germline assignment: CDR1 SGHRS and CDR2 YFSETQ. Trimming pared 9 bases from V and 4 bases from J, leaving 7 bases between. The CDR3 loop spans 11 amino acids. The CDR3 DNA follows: TGCGCCAACCGAATTAATGAAAAACTGTTTTTT. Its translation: CANRINEKLFF.

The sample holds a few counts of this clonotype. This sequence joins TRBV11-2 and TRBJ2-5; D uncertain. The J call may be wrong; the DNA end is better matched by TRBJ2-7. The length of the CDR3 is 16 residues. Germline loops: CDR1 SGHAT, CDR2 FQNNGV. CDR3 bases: TGTGCCAGCAGCTTATCCCTCGTAGAGGCAACATACGAGCAGTACTTC. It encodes CASSLSLVEATYEQYF.

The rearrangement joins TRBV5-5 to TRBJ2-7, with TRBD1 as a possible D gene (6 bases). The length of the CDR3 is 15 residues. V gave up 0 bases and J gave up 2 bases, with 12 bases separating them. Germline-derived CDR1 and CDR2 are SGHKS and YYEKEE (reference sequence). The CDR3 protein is CASSLDFGQTYEQYF. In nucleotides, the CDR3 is TGTGCCAGCAGCTTGGATTTCGGACAGACCTACGAGCAGTACTTC.

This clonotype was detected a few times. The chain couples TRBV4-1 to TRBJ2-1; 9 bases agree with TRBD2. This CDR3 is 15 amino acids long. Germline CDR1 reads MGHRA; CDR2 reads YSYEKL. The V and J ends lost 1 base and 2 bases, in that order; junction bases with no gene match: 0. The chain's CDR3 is CASSQASGAYNEQFF. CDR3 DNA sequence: TGCGCCAGCAGCCAAGCTAGCGGGGCCTACAATGAGCAGTTCTTC.